Listed below are T cell receptor beta chains from one sample, sequenced in a study of blood T cell repertoires in COVID-19. Profiling relied on immunoSEQ multiplex PCR, and the TCRdb table lists in-frame clones only, not all of them. The sample has over 200,000 clones, just over 85% seen once. The sequenced sample consisted of peripheral blood. The receptors were gathered from a man younger than 35 with active or convalescent COVID-19. The conserved cysteine and the conserved F or W are not part of the CDR3 here. A D gene is named only where the DNA matches it firmly.

v_gene: TRBV5-1
j_gene: TRBJ2-3
d_gene: .
CDR3aa: ASSLRGMDTQY

v_gene: TRBV2
j_gene: TRBJ2-7
d_gene: TRBD1
CDR3aa: ASTRQGSYEQY

v_gene: TRBV6-5
j_gene: TRBJ2-3
d_gene: .
CDR3aa: ASSYSQGTDTQY

v_gene: TRBV24-1
j_gene: TRBJ2-2
d_gene: .
CDR3aa: ATSDPRDGDTGELF

v_gene: TRBV24-1
j_gene: TRBJ2-2
d_gene: .
CDR3aa: ATMFSYTGELF

v_gene: TRBV18
j_gene: TRBJ1-3
d_gene: .
CDR3aa: ASSPLATGSGNTIY

v_gene: TRBV9
j_gene: TRBJ2-5
d_gene: .
CDR3aa: ASSVALGQTQY

v_gene: TRBV2
j_gene: TRBJ2-7
d_gene: .
CDR3aa: ASSERIAYEQY

v_gene: TRBV27
j_gene: TRBJ1-2
d_gene: TRBD1
CDR3aa: ASSLRDRGGYT

v_gene: TRBV11-2
j_gene: TRBJ1-1
d_gene: .
CDR3aa: ASSPDSTEAF

v_gene: TRBV19
j_gene: TRBJ2-1
d_gene: .
CDR3aa: ASLDGSSYNEQF

v_gene: TRBV14
j_gene: TRBJ2-7
d_gene: .
CDR3aa: ASSQGGGNYEQY

v_gene: TRBV15
j_gene: TRBJ2-5
d_gene: .
CDR3aa: ATSRDQPAQETQY

v_gene: TRBV5-1
j_gene: TRBJ2-1
d_gene: TRBD2
CDR3aa: ASRPLLAGVPYNEQF

v_gene: TRBV5-1
j_gene: TRBJ2-7
d_gene: TRBD2
CDR3aa: ASSSLAGGDEQY

v_gene: TRBV28
j_gene: TRBJ1-1
d_gene: .
CDR3aa: ASSYRGRTEAF

v_gene: TRBV19
j_gene: TRBJ2-2
d_gene: TRBD1
CDR3aa: ASSFRQGLTGELF

v_gene: TRBV5-1
j_gene: TRBJ2-3
d_gene: TRBD2
CDR3aa: ASSPGGIAGVTDTQY

v_gene: TRBV7-9
j_gene: TRBJ2-1
d_gene: TRBD2
CDR3aa: AGSTSGRVNSYNEQF

v_gene: TRBV28
j_gene: TRBJ2-1
d_gene: TRBD2
CDR3aa: ASSHGLAGGPLAYNEQF

v_gene: TRBV28
j_gene: TRBJ1-1
d_gene: TRBD1
CDR3aa: ASRPTGVATEAF

v_gene: TRBV27
j_gene: TRBJ1-1
d_gene: TRBD1
CDR3aa: ASSTRQGNTEAF

v_gene: TRBV6-4
j_gene: TRBJ1-1
d_gene: .
CDR3aa: ASSPSDSADTEAF

v_gene: TRBV19
j_gene: TRBJ1-1
d_gene: .
CDR3aa: ASTGGIRWTEAF

v_gene: TRBV14
j_gene: TRBJ1-1
d_gene: .
CDR3aa: ASSQDGSGANTEAF

v_gene: TRBV27
j_gene: TRBJ1-1
d_gene: .
CDR3aa: ASSPAMNTEAF

v_gene: TRBV30
j_gene: TRBJ1-6
d_gene: TRBD1
CDR3aa: AWSIQGKSPLH

v_gene: TRBV19
j_gene: TRBJ2-7
d_gene: TRBD2
CDR3aa: ASSPAGGSYEQY

v_gene: TRBV5-1
j_gene: TRBJ2-2
d_gene: TRBD1
CDR3aa: ASSLAQGSDTGELF

v_gene: TRBV5-1
j_gene: TRBJ2-1
d_gene: .
CDR3aa: ASLPSGSTSSYNEQF

v_gene: TRBV7-2
j_gene: TRBJ1-2
d_gene: .
CDR3aa: ASSSYFDSGYT